Presented here are 2 T cell receptor beta chains from one specimen sequenced in a study of pediatric ulcerative colitis. During colonoscopy, one to two rectal pinch biopsies were collected. The table came from immunoSEQ multiplex PCR; TCRdb's copy has only in-frame clones and leaves some out. The repertoire includes more than 15,000 clones, around 70% of them detected once, and around 3.5% sits in the top ten. Sequenced sample: gut tissue. These receptors came from a girl aged 10 to 17 with moderate ulcerative colitis.

This clone was found a few times. The chain joins TRBV2 to TRBJ1-6; D not certain. Germline-derived CDR1 and CDR2 are SNHLY and FYNNEI. Trimming shortened V by 6 bases and J by 5 bases, and 8 bases separated the two germline ends. The CDR3 length is 13 residues. The CDR3 nucleotides are TGTGCCAGCAGGGAGACCAATAATTCACCCCTCCACTTT. This translates into CASRETNNSPLHF.

This clone came up once. This sequence joins TRBV5-1 and TRBJ2-5, with 8 bases matching TRBD1. Germline CDR1 reads SGHRS; CDR2 reads YFSETQ. With V trimmed by 2 bases and J by 5 bases, 5 bases remained unmatched. The CDR3 contains 14 residues. DNA for the CDR3: TGCGCCAGCAGCTTCGGACAGGGCCGTGAGACCCAGTACTTC. Amino acids: CASSFGQGRETQYF.